A single sample is the source of the 29 T cell receptor beta chains below, sequenced in a study of T cell responses to AZD1222 COVID-19 vaccine. Clones were read by immunoSEQ multiplex PCR, and TCRdb kept only the in-frame ones, dropping some. The data contain over 85,000 clones, 85% to 95% of them singletons. The sequencing used peripheral blood, collected on day 0 of AZD1222 vaccination. The receptors come from an adult in good health.

V usage is TRBV19 and J usage is TRBJ2-3, with D maybe TRBD2 (5 bases). CDR1 is LNHDA and CDR2 is SQIVND in the germline V gene (reference sequence). The CDR3 is made up of 16 amino acids. V was cut by 3 bases and J by 1 base, with 14 bases left in between. CDR3 DNA sequence: TGTGCCAGTAGTATTGGGCTAGCTCCCCGCACAGATACGCAGTATTTT. Protein sequence: CASSIGLAPRTDTQYF.

The V call is TRBV24-1, the J call TRBJ2-2, with D possibly matching TRBD2 (6 bases). Germline CDR1 and CDR2: KGHDR and SFDVKD. This CDR3 contains 16 residues. V was cut by 4 bases and J by 2 bases, with 13 bases left in between. The CDR3 DNA sequence: TGTGCCACCAGTGAGCCGGGACTGGCCAACACCGGGGAGCTGTTTTTT. Its translation is CATSEPGLANTGELFF.

This sequence joins TRBV30 and TRBJ1-3; D remains ambiguous. The V and J ends lost 3 bases and 0 bases respectively, with 12 bases between them. From germline, CDR1 is GTSNPN and CDR2 SVGIG (reference sequence). The CDR3 extends over 15 amino acids. The CDR3 region has the DNA TGTGCCTGGAGAAATAACATCCGCTCTGGAAACACCATATATTTT. Residues: CAWRNNIRSGNTIYF. Looking up the rest from reference TRBV30 and TRBJ1-3 gives the full variable domain: SQTIHQWPATLVQPVGSPLSLECTVEGTSNPNLYWYRQAAGRGLQLLFYSVGIGQISSEVPQNLSASRPQDRQFILSSKKLLLSDSGFYLCAWRNNIRSGNTIYFGEGSWLTVV.

The chain uses TRBV7-8 and TRBJ1-2; no clear D gene. This CDR3 spans 14 amino acids. Germline CDR1 is SGHVS and CDR2 is FQNEAQ. The V and J ends lost 5 bases and 2 bases respectively, with 12 bases between them. CDR3 in amino acids: CASSPPGPNYGYTF. CDR3 nucleotide sequence: TGTGCCAGCAGCCCCCCCGGACCCAACTATGGCTACACCTTC.

This rearrangement joins TRBV19 to TRBJ1-5; tentatively, D is TRBD1 (5 bases). The V gene's germline CDR1 is LNHDA and CDR2 SQIVND (reference sequence). The CDR3 extends over 15 amino acids. The V gene lost 7 bases and the J gene lost 4 bases, with 17 bases spanning the gap. The CDR3 spells CASISVGGSNQPQHF. In DNA, the CDR3 is TGTGCCAGTATTTCGGTGGGGGGATCAAATCAGCCCCAGCATTTT.

The chain couples TRBV24-1 to TRBJ2-1, with D hard to call. The CDR3 extends over 15 amino acids. V was trimmed by 8 bases and J by 4 bases, leaving 17 bases between them. Germline loops: CDR1 KGHDR, CDR2 SFDVKD. The CDR3 DNA follows: TGTGCCACCATGGAGAGGTCGGGCCAATACAATGAGCAGTTCTTC. This codes for CATMERSGQYNEQFF.

This clone came up once. The J gene is TRBJ1-1, the V gene TRBV6-5; D is undetermined. Germline-derived CDR1 and CDR2 are MNHEY and SVGAGI. The length of the CDR3 is 13 residues. Trimming cost V 6 bases and J 5 bases, with 13 bases left between them. In DNA form, the CDR3 reads TGTGCCAGCAGCAGCCCTGGGGAGACTGAAGCTTTCTTT. Translating gives CASSSPGETEAFF.

V and J are TRBV4-2 and TRBJ2-7; no definite D call. V was cut by 5 bases and J by 5 bases, with 7 bases left in between. Germline V CDR1 and CDR2: LGHNA, YNFKEQ. CDR3 length: 11 residues. The CDR3 DNA follows: TGTGCCAGCAGCGAGTTGGACGAGCAGTACTTC. This translates into CASSELDEQYF.

The chain employs TRBV4-1 and TRBJ1-3, with D perhaps TRBD1 (5 bases). The CDR3 sequence is 14 residues long. Germline V gene sequence: CDR1 MGHRA, CDR2 YSYEKL. The germline V and J ends were trimmed by 1 base and 7 bases, with 11 bases remaining between them. CDR3: CASSQGSPGNTIYF. CDR3 sequence (DNA): TGCGCCAGCAGCCAAGGCTCGCCAGGGAACACCATATATTTT.

This clone was counted once. The chain uses TRBV6-4 and TRBJ2-3; TRBD1 or TRBD2 may be the D gene (6 bases each). With 10 bases removed from V and 2 bases from J, the gap between germline ends came to 13 bases. Germline lookup yields CDR1 MRHNA and CDR2 SNTAGT. This CDR3 contains 13 residues. In DNA form, the CDR3 reads TGTGCCACCGGGGGCGGCCTCACAGATACGCAGTATTTT. This encodes CATGGGLTDTQYF.

The chain links TRBV5-1 to TRBJ2-3, with D unclear. Germline CDR1 SGHRS, CDR2 YFSETQ. Trimming cost V 1 base and J 0 bases, with 9 bases left between them. The CDR3 is 15 amino acids. CDR3 sequence (DNA): TGCGCCAGCAGCTTGCTACAGTTAAGCACAGATACGCAGTATTTT. This gives the protein CASSLLQLSTDTQYF.

The chain carries TRBV19 and TRBJ1-1, with 7 bases fitting TRBD1. Per the germline V gene, CDR1 is LNHDA and CDR2 is SQIVND (reference sequence). V shed 7 bases and J 3 bases; nucleotides not matched to a gene: 8. The CDR3 runs to 14 residues. The CDR3 protein is CASTIGGGYTEAFF. The CDR3 DNA is TGTGCCAGTACCATCGGAGGGGGCTACACTGAAGCTTTCTTT.

V and J are TRBV5-4 and TRBJ2-1; 10 bases map to TRBD2. The length of the CDR3 is 13 residues. Per germline, CDR1 SGHNT and CDR2 YYREEE (reference sequence). V gave up 4 bases and J gave up 10 bases; unmatched junction bases: 5. CDR3 region: CASSLLAGEEQFF. The CDR3 DNA sequence: TGTGCCAGCAGCCTCCTAGCGGGGGAGGAGCAGTTCTTC.

The chain has TRBV30 and TRBJ2-7, with 7 bases that match TRBD2. Germline trimming cut 0 bases from V and 5 bases from J; bases unmatched to any gene: 16. The CDR3 spans 17 residues. Germline V gene data show CDR1 as GTSNPN and CDR2 as SVGIG (reference sequence). CDR3 in amino acids: CAWSVPGGGVSRDEQYF. The DNA of the CDR3 is TGTGCCTGGAGTGTACCAGGCGGGGGTGTGTCTAGGGACGAGCAGTACTTC. The full variable domain, with the rest looked up from reference TRBV30 and TRBJ2-7, is SQTIHQWPATLVQPVGSPLSLECTVEGTSNPNLYWYRQAAGRGLQLLFYSVGIGQISSEVPQNLSASRPQDRQFILSSKKLLLSDSGFYLCAWSVPGGGVSRDEQYFGPGTRLTVT.

V is TRBV6-1 and J is TRBJ2-1; D remains unclear. The CDR3 is 14 amino acids. V was cut by 3 bases and J by 0 bases, with 6 bases left in between. Looked up from germline, CDR1 is MNHNS and CDR2 is SASEGT. The CDR3 sequence: CASSEIPSYNEQFF. Here the CDR3 DNA reads TGTGCCAGCAGTGAGATACCCTCCTACAATGAGCAGTTCTTC.

The V and J genes are TRBV11-2 and TRBJ2-2; D is possibly TRBD1 or TRBD2 (5 bases each). Trimming shortened V by 1 base and J by 6 bases, and 9 bases separated the two germline ends. The CDR3 is 14 residues long. Germline CDR1 is SGHAT and CDR2 is FQNNGV. This chain's CDR3 is CASSLGGFAGELFF. The CDR3 DNA reads as TGTGCCAGCAGCTTAGGGGGGTTCGCCGGGGAGCTGTTTTTT.

The chain has TRBV2 and TRBJ1-3; no clear D gene. The germline gives CDR1 SNHLY, CDR2 FYNNEI. The CDR3 spans 15 residues. With 1 base removed from V and 0 bases from J, the gap between germline ends came to 7 bases. In DNA, the CDR3 is TGTGCCAGCAGTGAAGAGGTCAGCTCTGGAAACACCATATATTTT. It translates to CASSEEVSSGNTIYF. Combining the CDR3 with reference TRBV2 and TRBJ1-3 gives the whole variable domain EPEVTQTPSHQVTQMGQEVILRCVPISNHLYFYWYRQILGQKVEFLVSFYNNEISEKSEIFDDQFSVERPDGSNFTLKIRSTKLEDSAMYFCASSEEVSSGNTIYFGEGSWLTVV.

V usage is TRBV19 and J usage is TRBJ1-5, with a tentative D call TRBD1 (6 bases). CDR1 is LNHDA and CDR2 is SQIVND in the germline V gene (reference sequence). CDR3 size: 15 residues. V was shortened by 3 bases and J by 7 bases, with 16 bases between the two germline ends. CDR3 DNA sequence: TGTGCCAGTAGTATGGTCAGGGGACCCGGACAGCCCCAGCATTTT. Protein sequence: CASSMVRGPGQPQHF.

V gene TRBV3-1 (or the pseudogene TRBV3-2) combines with J gene TRBJ1-5; TRBD1 matches at 7 bases. The CDR3 is made up of 14 amino acids. The V segment lost 5 bases and the J segment 6 bases; nucleotides outside the gene matches: 7. The germline CDR1 and CDR2 sequences are LGHDT and YNNKEL (reference sequence). This CDR3 reads CASSSSDRVQPQHF. Here the CDR3 DNA reads TGTGCCAGCAGCTCCTCCGACAGGGTTCAGCCCCAGCATTTT.

The chain has TRBV5-8 and TRBJ1-5; weak D call: TRBD1 (5 bases). With 3 bases removed from V and 6 bases from J, the gap between germline ends came to 16 bases. The germline CDR1 and CDR2 sequences are SGHTS and YDEGEE. The CDR3 covers 15 residues. The CDR3 here is CASSSRREKPQPQHF. The CDR3, as DNA: TGTGCCAGCAGCTCCCGCAGGGAGAAGCCTCAGCCCCAGCATTTT.

The chain combines TRBV10-3 with TRBJ1-2, with D perhaps matching TRBD1 (5 bases). V was trimmed by 4 bases and J by 6 bases, leaving 12 bases between them. CDR3 length: 13 amino acids. Germline V lookup: CDR1 ENHRY, CDR2 SYGVKD. The CDR3 bases are TGTGCCATCAGTGTACGCGAAGGGGATGGCTACACCTTC. This gives the protein CAISVREGDGYTF.

The CDR3 loop is CASSYVGMNQPQHF. CDR3 sequence (DNA): TGTGCCAGCAGTTACGTAGGGATGAATCAGCCCCAGCATTTT. The chain employs TRBV6-2 or TRBV6-3 and TRBJ1-5; D not resolved. Germline CDR1 is MNHEY and CDR2 is SVGEGT. The length of the CDR3 is 14 residues. V was clipped by 2 bases and J by 4 bases, with 9 bases between them.

The CDR3: CASSLSPSLGWNNSPLHF. In DNA form, the CDR3 reads TGCGCCAGCAGCTTGTCCCCCTCCCTAGGGTGGAATAATTCACCCCTCCACTTT. The chain carries TRBV5-1 and TRBJ1-6; D gene uncertain. Germline V gives CDR1 SGHRS, CDR2 YFSETQ. V lost 1 base and J 5 bases, leaving 19 bases between the germline ends. The CDR3 is 18 residues long.

The chain's CDR3 is CASSEGPYSNQPQHF. CDR3 bases: TGTGCCAGCAGTGAGGGTCCGTATAGCAATCAGCCCCAGCATTTT. The chain employs TRBV6-1 and TRBJ1-5; no reliable D call. Between the trimmed V and J ends, which lost 3 bases and 0 bases, there was a span of 9 bases. There are 15 residues in the CDR3. Germline lookup yields CDR1 MNHNS and CDR2 SASEGT.

The chain joins TRBV9 to TRBJ1-1; D not resolved. The CDR3 is 16 amino acids. Germline-derived CDR1 and CDR2 are SGDLS and YYNGEE. The germline V and J ends were trimmed by 3 bases and 6 bases, with 21 bases remaining between them. CDR3: CASSALPGPISAEAFF. Here the CDR3 DNA reads TGTGCCAGCAGCGCCCTCCCGGGCCCGATCAGCGCTGAAGCTTTCTTT.

The chain recombines TRBV18 with TRBJ2-7, with 11 nucleotides matching TRBD1. With 2 bases clipped from V and 3 bases from J, the junction kept 9 bases outside the gene matches. Looked up from germline, CDR1 is KGHSH and CDR2 is LQKENI. This CDR3 region has 17 residues. The CDR3 protein is CASSPSRGQGAYYEQYF. DNA for the CDR3: TGTGCCAGCTCACCATCTCGTGGACAGGGGGCTTACTACGAGCAGTACTTC.

J is TRBJ2-1 and V is TRBV28, with D uncertain. The CDR3 is made up of 13 amino acids. The V end lost 6 bases, the J end lost 2 bases, and 8 bases lay between the germline ends. Germline V CDR1 and CDR2: MDHEN, SYDVKM. CDR3 sequence: CASRRNPYNEQFF. Written as DNA, the CDR3 is TGTGCCAGCAGACGTAACCCCTACAATGAGCAGTTCTTC.

This clone showed up just a few times. J is TRBJ1-1 and V is TRBV23-1; D unclear. TRBV23-1 is marked as an open reading frame, function uncertain. CDR3 length equals 13 residues. The V and J ends lost 0 bases and 1 base respectively, with 3 bases between them. The CDR3 loop reads CASSQSWNTEAFF. The CDR3 nucleotides read TGCGCCAGCAGTCAATCCTGGAACACTGAAGCTTTCTTT.

The rearrangement links TRBV2 to TRBJ1-6; 7 positions match TRBD1. The CDR3 runs to 13 residues. Germline CDR1 reads SNHLY; CDR2 reads FYNNEI. With V trimmed by 3 bases and J by 8 bases, 1 base remained unmatched. CDR3 sequence: CASSDRGDSPLHF. The CDR3, as DNA: TGTGCCAGCAGTGACAGGGGGGATTCACCCCTCCACTTT.